This T cell receptor (beta chain) comes out of a study of T cells in Graves' hyperthyroidism and ophthalmopathy. This clonotype was detected ten times or more. Its antigen is not identified. From RNA transcripts, TCR beta CDR3 regions were amplified. Carried out on the TCR CDR3, a first-round RT-PCR used the HTBI primer set. TCRdb re-analysed the multiplex PCR reads in MiXCR, keeping a single row per CDR3 protein. The data contain about 500,000 distinct CDR3 sequences, 40% to 55% of them singletons. The germline V gene has CDR1 SQVTM and CDR2 ANQGSEA. Trimming removed 4 bases from V and 9 bases from J; junction bases left unmatched: 11. This CDR3 spans 15 amino acids. Findings and caveats of the study: Blood held most thyroid clonotypes expanded above 0.001 frequency.

This sequence originates from an adult woman with Graves' disease, either hyperthyroidism or ophthalmopathy (not recorded which). Input material: peripheral blood or thyroid tissue (not recorded which). The chain recombines TRBV29-1 with TRBJ2-2; 10 nucleotides align to TRBD1. DNA of the CDR3: TGCAGCGTTGCTACCTTGGGACAGGGGTTTCGGGAGCTGTTTTTT. Protein sequence: CSVATLGQGFRELFF.